This T cell receptor beta chain was sequenced for a study of T cells in Graves' hyperthyroidism and ophthalmopathy (dated by TCRdb to about 2019). Study-level background: Peripheral blood was sampled at the time of initial diagnosis, prior to any treatment. To identify TCR V-J signatures that set the groups apart, the researchers used a discovery cohort of about a hundred patients, made up of 40 to 45 with Graves' ophthalmopathy and some 56 with stable Graves' hyperthyroidism. Prospective prediction of ophthalmopathy was tested in an independent validation cohort consisting of 18 hyperthyroidism patients and approximately 16 patients who later progressed to ophthalmopathy. The 85 to 100 discovery patients were divided at random into training and test sets in a 7:3 ratio. The study also compared thyroid tissue and blood T-cell repertoires from roughly six Graves' hyperthyroidism patients. Following sampling, methimazole starting at 30 mg daily was given to hyperthyroidism patients, and high-dose intravenous methylprednisolone was given to ophthalmopathy patients. According to the paper, TCR Vbeta CDR3 sequencing was carried out on approximately 140 peripheral blood samples, which came from some 41 ophthalmopathy, approximately 78 hyperthyroidism and around 17 progressor patients.

Of note for this clonotype: Its antigen is currently not known. No base qualities exist here, and no much larger clone lies one base off it.

General findings and caveats noted by the study authors: In validation, the model predicted progression to ophthalmopathy with 55% to 71% sensitivity and less than 75% specificity, a median of around six months before onset. Sample size was not statistically predetermined, and investigators were not blinded to group allocation. A 13 V-J signature model separated ophthalmopathy from stable hyperthyroidism, with around 91% sensitivity and just under 84% specificity in cross-validation and 80%/75% in testing. Blood samples also contained most of the expanded thyroid clonotypes (frequency above 0.001), which suggests that blood repertoires may reflect thyroid immune responses.

The TCR beta CDR3 regions were amplified from the RNA transcripts. The TCR CDR3 was subjected to a first round of RT-PCR using the HTBI primer set and the Qiagen OneStep RT-PCR kit. Libraries were constructed in a second round of multiplex PCR, after which size selection and purification were performed. Paired-end sequencing of the libraries was performed with 100 bp reads on an Illumina HiSeq2000. The original pipeline was this. SOAPnuke was used to process the raw data, removing reads that contained adapters or uncalled bases, had a mean Phred below 15, or lacked an exact match to the constant primer or identifier. High-quality paired reads were merged with COPE v1.2.5, and unique nucleotide sequences were defined as clonotypes. Clonotypes were aligned to IMGT TRBV, TRBD and TRBJ reference segments using MiTCR v1.1. Analysis was restricted to V-J combinations with a frequency above 0.0001, which covered roughly 99% of repertoires. A TCS score was defined as the ratio of F50 (clonal expansion) to E x V (chaos), with BLOSUM62-based TCRdist applied between CDR3 peptides within each V-J. Welch's t-statistics and random forest reduced around 520 V-J features to 10 to 15, which were used in a naive Bayes classifier (R e1071). Using fastp trimming at Q25 and MiXCR clonotype assembly, TCRdb reanalyzed the public sequencing data and kept in-frame beta chains. A single entry per CDR3 protein holds the most common genes and DNA from its merged rows. TCRdb's processing, not the authors', yielded these V and J calls. This sample gives hundreds of thousands of distinct CDR3 sequences in total; about 14% of them show up just once. The ten largest clonotypes hold roughly 14% of the sample.

A patient counted as having stable Graves' hyperthyroidism if no progression to ophthalmopathy occurred over 18 months of follow-up. Hyperthyroidism patients were newly diagnosed, with disease duration under 2 months, and aged 18 to 65 years. Exclusion was applied to patients with uncontrolled infections, other autoimmune diseases, pregnancy or lactation. Clinical symptoms, serum thyroxine and TRAb, thyroid ultrasound, and orbital computed tomography formed the basis for the diagnoses. PBMCs were separated from under 12 ml of fresh peripheral blood using Ficoll-Paque density gradient centrifugation. Trizol reagent was used to extract total RNA, and RNA quality was then checked on an Agilent 2100 Bioanalyzer. The CDR3 runs 13 amino acids, cysteine and phenylalanine included. Only the CDR3 region is kept as DNA, spanning 39 bases read in frame from base 1. V drops 0 bases and J drops 13 bases, leaving 10 bases in between. CDR1 and CDR2 are drawn from the germline V gene (reference sequence): LGHDT, YNNKEL.

Material: blood. The TCR comes from a woman aged 35 to 49 with Graves' hyperthyroidism. The rearrangement joined TRBV3-1 to TRBJ1-6; no D gene can be assigned with confidence. At the DNA level, the sequence is TGTGCCAGCAGCCAAGAGGTAGCTTCTCCCCTCCACTTT. Its coded protein is CASSQEVASPLHF.